The 21 T cell receptor beta chains presented below share a single source sample, sequenced in a study of blood T cell repertoires in COVID-19. The table came from immunoSEQ multiplex PCR; TCRdb's copy has only in-frame clones and leaves some out. This table holds tens of thousands of clones, around 82% found once. Sequenced input: peripheral blood. These receptors were obtained from a woman aged 55-70 years with acute or convalescent COVID-19.

CDR3 nucleotides: TGTGCCAGCAGCTCCGGGACAGCGGGAAACACCATATATTTT. It codes for CASSSGTAGNTIYF. The rearrangement joins TRBV5-8 to TRBJ1-3, with 7 bases aligning to TRBD1. The CDR3 is made up of 14 amino acids. The trim removed 3 bases at V and 4 bases at J, leaving 4 bases unmatched. CDR1 is SGHTS, CDR2 YDEGEE, per germline.

This chain links TRBV6-5 with TRBJ1-1, with a possible D match to TRBD1 (5 bases). Germline CDR1 and CDR2: MNHEY and SVGAGI. The CDR3 has 15 amino acids. Trimming removed 7 bases at V and 1 base at J, with 16 bases between. CDR3 sequence: CASTPGFAGNTEAFF. In nucleotides, the CDR3 is TGTGCCAGCACCCCAGGGTTTGCTGGGAACACTGAAGCTTTCTTT.

The CDR3 nucleotides read TGTGCCAGCAGACGAGTCATAGGGGGCATCGACACCGGGGAGCTGTTTTTT. Translation gives CASRRVIGGIDTGELFF. The V call is TRBV5-5, the J call TRBJ2-2, with 7 bases identical to TRBD1. This CDR3 has 17 amino acids. Trimming at V came to 5 bases and at J to 3 bases, leaving 13 bases not matched to a gene. Germline V gene data show CDR1 as SGHKS and CDR2 as YYEKEE (reference sequence).

The genes are TRBV7-2 and TRBJ2-1, with 13 bases that match TRBD2. With V trimmed by 2 bases and J by 7 bases, 8 bases remained unmatched. The length of the CDR3 is 17 residues. Germline loops: CDR1 SGHTA, CDR2 FQGNSA. The DNA for the CDR3 is TGTGCCAGCAGCTTACGGTGGACTAGCGGGAGTGGTAATGAGCAGTTCTTC. It yields the protein CASSLRWTSGSGNEQFF.

The rearrangement uses TRBV5-1 and TRBJ2-7, with TRBD1 matching over 8 bases. V shed 4 bases, J shed 7 bases, and the junction held 13 bases outside the gene matches. The length of the CDR3 is 15 residues. Germline V gene data show CDR1 as SGHRS and CDR2 as YFSETQ. CDR3 region: CASSKAGTGGEEQYF. CDR3 sequence (DNA): TGCGCCAGCAGCAAGGCCGGGACAGGTGGGGAGGAGCAGTACTTC.

The genes are TRBV27 and TRBJ1-2, with 9 bases that match TRBD1. This CDR3 is 16 amino acids long. V was clipped by 3 bases and J by 6 bases; unmatched bases: 11. Germline V gene lookup returns CDR1 MNHEY and CDR2 SMNVEV (reference sequence). The CDR3 protein is CASSFAGQGWVHGYTF. DNA for the CDR3: TGTGCCAGCAGTTTTGCCGGACAGGGGTGGGTTCATGGCTACACCTTC.

The chain couples TRBV2 to TRBJ2-3; no reliable D call. Germline CDR1 reads SNHLY; CDR2 reads FYNNEI. Between the trimmed V and J ends, which lost 7 bases and 1 base, there was a span of 3 bases. The CDR3 length is 11 residues. The CDR3 reads CASTGTDTQYF. DNA of the CDR3: TGTGCCAGCACCGGCACAGATACGCAGTATTTT.

This rearrangement joins TRBV2 to TRBJ2-7, with 11 bases fitting TRBD2. V shed 4 bases and J 2 bases; nucleotides not matched to a gene: 4. This CDR3 spans 15 amino acids. CDR1 is SNHLY and CDR2 is FYNNEI in the germline V gene. CDR3 sequence reads: CASSALAGGTYEQYF. The CDR3 nucleotides are TGTGCCAGCAGTGCTCTAGCGGGAGGCACCTACGAGCAGTACTTC.

This clone has a handful of counts. The chain's CDR3 is CASSRVGAGDEQFF. The CDR3 nucleotides are TGTGCCAGCAGCCGGGTGGGGGCCGGCGATGAGCAGTTCTTC. The chain uses TRBV14 and TRBJ2-1; weak D call: TRBD1 (6 bases). This CDR3 is 14 amino acids long. Germline lookup yields CDR1 SGHDN and CDR2 FVKESK. Trimming cost V 4 bases and J 8 bases, with 15 bases left between them. Based on the CDR3 plus reference TRBV14 and TRBJ2-1, the full variable domain is EAGVTQFPSHSVIEKGQTVTLRCDPISGHDNLYWYRRVMGKEIKFLLHFVKESKQDESGMPNNRFLAERTGGTYSTLKVQPAELEDSGVYFCASSRVGAGDEQFFGPGTRLTVL.

This clone was seen more than once but under ten times. The V gene is TRBV12-3 or TRBV12-4, the J gene TRBJ1-2; unclear D gene. V dropped 4 bases and J dropped 6 bases, with 6 bases sitting between them. The length of the CDR3 is 11 residues. CDR3 region: CASSWENGYTF. The CDR3 nucleotides are TGTGCCAGCAGTTGGGAGAATGGCTACACCTTC.

This chain joins TRBV7-6 and TRBJ1-5; D is unresolved. Trimming cost V 0 bases and J 0 bases, with 6 bases left between them. The germline V gene encodes CDR1 SGHVS and CDR2 FNYEAQ. The CDR3 runs 15 residues. The CDR3: CASSLAEYSNQPQHF. The DNA for the CDR3 is TGTGCCAGCAGCTTAGCGGAGTATAGCAATCAGCCCCAGCATTTT. Together with reference TRBV7-6 and TRBJ1-5, the CDR3 gives the full variable domain: GAGVSQSPRYKVTKRGQDVALRCDPISGHVSLYWYRQALGQGPEFLTYFNYEAQQDKSGLPNDRFSAERPEGSISTLTIQRTEQRDSAMYRCASSLAEYSNQPQHFGDGTRLSIL.

The chain is built from TRBV11-2 and TRBJ1-6, with 8 positions matching TRBD1. Germline CDR1 SGHAT, CDR2 FQNNGV. The CDR3 consists of 16 residues. V lost 2 bases and J lost 10; bases outside the gene matches: 10. The CDR3 bases are TGTGCCAGCAGCTTACTACCCTCGGCAGGGGGCTCACCCCTCCACTTT. It specifies CASSLLPSAGGSPLHF.

This clone came up once. This chain connects TRBV6-6 to TRBJ1-3; 9 bases align to TRBD1. Germline V gives CDR1 MNHNY, CDR2 SVGAGI (reference sequence). Trimming removed 6 bases from V and 0 bases from J; junction bases left unmatched: 15. The CDR3 length is 19 residues. The CDR3 DNA reads as TGTGCCAGCAGCTCTTCCGGGACAGGGAGGTCCTACTCTGGAAACACCATATATTTT. Its protein product is CASSSSGTGRSYSGNTIYF.

CDR3 protein: CASSPTVQETQYF. CDR3 coding DNA: TGTGCCAGCTCACCAACAGTACAAGAGACCCAGTACTTC. The chain recombines TRBV18 with TRBJ2-5; no reliable D call. The CDR3 spans 13 residues. Germline lookup yields CDR1 KGHSH and CDR2 LQKENI. The germline V and J ends were trimmed by 2 bases and 2 bases, with 6 bases remaining between them.

V is TRBV19 and J is TRBJ1-3; 7 bases line up with TRBD1. The germline gives CDR1 LNHDA, CDR2 SQIVND (reference sequence). V dropped 4 bases and J dropped 4; count of bases not matched to a gene: 4. The length of the CDR3 is 14 residues. CDR3 region: CASSKGGSGNTIYF. For the CDR3, the DNA is TGTGCCAGTAGTAAAGGGGGCTCCGGAAACACCATATATTTT.

The V gene is TRBV4-2, the J gene TRBJ2-5, with 13 positions matching TRBD2. This CDR3 is built from 16 residues. With 2 bases clipped from V and 6 bases from J, the junction kept 6 bases outside the gene matches. Looked up from germline, CDR1 is LGHNA and CDR2 is YNFKEQ. This CDR3 reads CASSQLLAGGLKTQYF. In DNA form, the CDR3 reads TGTGCCAGCAGCCAATTACTAGCGGGGGGGCTAAAGACCCAGTACTTC.

This clone was seen only once. The chain combines TRBV18 with TRBJ1-1; 7 bases are shared with TRBD1. This CDR3 is built from 15 residues. Trimming removed 4 bases from V and 2 bases from J; junction bases left unmatched: 7. Germline assignment: CDR1 KGHSH and CDR2 LQKENI. In DNA form, the CDR3 reads TGTGCCAGCTCACAACAGGGGCCAACTAACACTGAAGCTTTCTTT. It yields the protein CASSQQGPTNTEAFF. The full variable domain, completed using reference TRBV18 and TRBJ1-1, is NAGVMQNPRHLVRRRGQEARLRCSPMKGHSHVYWYRQLPEEGLKFMVYLQKENIIDESGMPKERFSAEFPKEGPSILRIQQVVRGDSAAYFCASSQQGPTNTEAFFGQGTRLTVV.

The V and J genes are TRBV7-8 and TRBJ1-1; no definite D call. Germline V gene sequence: CDR1 SGHVS, CDR2 FQNEAQ. There are 12 residues in the CDR3. Trimming pared 1 base from V and 5 bases from J, leaving 5 bases between. The CDR3, as DNA: TGTGCCAGCAGCTTAGGTCGGACTGAAGCTTTCTTT. This codes for CASSLGRTEAFF.

The chain combines TRBV19 with TRBJ2-1; weak D call: TRBD1 (5 bases). There are 15 residues in the CDR3. V lost 0 bases and J lost 1, with 7 bases in between. Germline loops: CDR1 LNHDA, CDR2 SQIVND (reference sequence). Written as DNA, the CDR3 is TGTGCCAGTAGTATAGAGGCAGGGTCCTACAATGAGCAGTTCTTC. Residues: CASSIEAGSYNEQFF.

The rearrangement uses TRBV30 and TRBJ2-7; D is possibly TRBD1 (6 bases). There are 15 residues in the CDR3. The germline V and J ends were trimmed by 5 bases and 3 bases, with 20 bases remaining between them. Per the germline V gene, CDR1 is GTSNPN and CDR2 is SVGIG (reference sequence). CDR3 loop: CAWGADGQTFYEQYF. CDR3 sequence (DNA): TGTGCCTGGGGTGCAGATGGACAGACGTTCTACGAGCAGTACTTC.

This clone came up once. The chain joins TRBV5-1 to TRBJ2-2, with D uncertain. Trimming pared 0 bases from V and 7 bases from J, leaving 10 bases between. CDR1 and CDR2 from the germline V gene are SGHRS and YFSETQ. The CDR3 covers 14 residues. Written as DNA, the CDR3 is TGCGCCAGCAGCTTGGGCGGAGAACTCGGGGAGCTGTTTTTT. The encoded protein is CASSLGGELGELFF.